The 26 T cell receptor beta chains below all came from one sample that was sequenced in a study of T cell responses to AZD1222 COVID-19 vaccine. The repertoire was sequenced with immunoSEQ multiplex PCR; TCRdb's copy has only in-frame clones and lacks some. Of over 100,000 clones listed, more than 75% are singletons. Specimen: peripheral blood, collected 28 days after the second AZD1222 dose. The receptor source for this set is an adult who received the AZD1222 COVID-19 vaccine.

The chain carries TRBV7-6 and TRBJ1-2, with D possibly being TRBD1 (6 bases). Trimming cost V 5 bases and J 3 bases, with 16 bases left between them. CDR1 SGHVS and CDR2 FNYEAQ come from the germline V gene. The length of the CDR3 is 15 residues. Here the CDR3 DNA reads TGTGCCAGCAGCCTACAGGGCCACGGGGACTATGGCTACACCTTC. Amino acid sequence: CASSLQGHGDYGYTF.

The chain couples TRBV2 to TRBJ1-6; D is ambiguous. The CDR3 spans 12 residues. Trimming took 7 bases from V and 9 from J, leaving 10 bases between them. Germline loops: CDR1 SNHLY, CDR2 FYNNEI. CDR3 region: CASNYVSSPLHF. CDR3 sequence (DNA): TGTGCCAGCAATTATGTATCTTCACCCCTCCACTTT.

The V call is TRBV2, the J call TRBJ1-5; TRBD1 matches 7 bases. Germline V gene data show CDR1 as SNHLY and CDR2 as FYNNEI. After removal of 7 bases from V and 8 bases from J, the junction contained 11 bases not matched to a gene. The CDR3 is 14 residues long. The CDR3 loop is CASTLRDSKKPQHF. CDR3 sequence (DNA): TGTGCCAGCACCCTTAGGGACAGTAAGAAGCCCCAGCATTTT.

This clone is a singleton in its sample. V usage is TRBV10-3 and J usage is TRBJ2-3, with 7 bases that match TRBD1. Germline CDR1 ENHRY, CDR2 SYGVKD. With V trimmed by 7 bases and J by 0 bases, 7 bases remained unmatched. CDR3 size: 15 residues. DNA of the CDR3: TGTGCCATCAAACTCCGGGACAGTAGCACAGATACGCAGTATTTT. This gives the protein CAIKLRDSSTDTQYF.

The V call is TRBV7-8, the J call TRBJ1-1; 11 positions agree with TRBD1. CDR3 length: 16 residues. CDR1 SGHVS and CDR2 FQNEAQ come from the germline V gene. V lost 4 bases, J lost 0 bases, and 4 bases stayed unmatched. The CDR3: CASSSRTGGVNTEAFF. The CDR3 DNA sequence: TGTGCCAGCAGCTCACGGACAGGGGGCGTGAACACTGAAGCTTTCTTT.

The chain uses TRBV24-1 and TRBJ1-2; TRBD1 might be the D (6 bases). V gave up 4 bases and J gave up 7 bases, with 12 bases separating them. This CDR3 contains 13 residues. CDR1 and CDR2 (germline): KGHDR, SFDVKD. The CDR3 DNA is TGTGCCACCAGTGACCCGACCAGGGGTGGCTACACCTTC. Translation: CATSDPTRGGYTF.

This chain links TRBV24-1 with TRBJ1-1; D is perhaps TRBD1 (6 bases). Trimming shortened V by 3 bases and J by 4 bases, and 17 bases separated the two germline ends. From germline, CDR1 is KGHDR and CDR2 SFDVKD. The CDR3 is 16 residues long. CDR3 sequence (DNA): TGTGCCACCAGTGATCCCCTTCAGGGGTTGATCACTGAAGCTTTCTTT. It specifies CATSDPLQGLITEAFF.

The rearrangement uses TRBV19 and TRBJ2-5, with D perhaps being TRBD1 or TRBD2 (5 bases each). CDR3 length equals 13 residues. The germline gives CDR1 LNHDA, CDR2 SQIVND (reference sequence). V lost 6 bases and J 5 bases, leaving 13 bases between the germline ends. CDR3 in DNA: TGTGCCAGTAGCCAGGGACGACGGGAGACCCAGTACTTC. Protein sequence: CASSQGRRETQYF.

This chain connects TRBV4-3 to TRBJ1-2; D is possibly TRBD1 (5 bases). Per germline, CDR1 LGHNA and CDR2 YSLEER. V was shortened by 4 bases and J by 8 bases, with 17 bases between the two germline ends. This CDR3 spans 14 amino acids. For the CDR3, the DNA is TGCGCCAGCAGCCCTCGTGGGGGTAGGAAGGGCTACACCTTC. Amino acid sequence: CASSPRGGRKGYTF.

The V gene is TRBV5-4, the J gene TRBJ2-3; D unresolved. The germline V gene has CDR1 SGHNT and CDR2 YYREEE (reference sequence). This CDR3 is built from 14 residues. V was pared by 2 bases and J by 0 bases, with 7 bases between. The CDR3 nucleotides are TGTGCCAGCAGCTTAAGGGTTAGCACAGATACGCAGTATTTT. Its translation: CASSLRVSTDTQYF.

This chain connects TRBV6-1 to TRBJ2-6; no clear D. The CDR3 runs 13 residues. The V gene lost 3 bases and the J gene lost 12 bases, with 12 bases spanning the gap. CDR1 and CDR2 (germline): MNHNS, SASEGT. The CDR3 loop reads CASSDGPLSVLTF. The DNA of the CDR3 is TGTGCCAGCAGTGATGGGCCATTAAGCGTCCTGACTTTC.

Regarding this clone: The sample holds other DNA sequences that translate to the same CDR3. The J gene is TRBJ1-1, the V gene TRBV11-2; maybe TRBD1 (6 bases). Germline CDR1 SGHAT, CDR2 FQNNGV. The V and J ends lost 2 bases and 1 base respectively, with 8 bases between them. The CDR3 is 14 residues long. This CDR3 is CASSLSRGNTEAFF. CDR3 nucleotides: TGTGCCAGCAGCTTAAGCAGGGGGAACACTGAAGCTTTCTTT.

The chain recombines TRBV3-1 (or the pseudogene TRBV3-2) with TRBJ2-3; a possible D gene is TRBD2 (5 bases). Germline lookup yields CDR1 LGHDT and CDR2 YNNKEL (reference sequence). The CDR3 has 13 residues. V was cut by 2 bases and J by 3 bases, with 6 bases left in between. The DNA of the CDR3 is TGTGCCAGCAGCCAAAGCGGAACAGATACGCAGTATTTT. Translation: CASSQSGTDTQYF.

The chain combines TRBV2 with TRBJ2-7; 9 nucleotides line up with TRBD2. Per germline, CDR1 SNHLY and CDR2 FYNNEI. V trimming: 7 bases; J trimming: 2 bases; junction bases outside the gene matches: 6. This CDR3 has 14 amino acids. CDR3 sequence: CASIASGDPYEQYF. The CDR3 DNA follows: TGTGCCAGCATTGCTAGCGGGGACCCCTACGAGCAGTACTTC.

To note about this clone: Other DNA sequences in this sample translate to the same CDR3. The chain is built from TRBV11-2 and TRBJ2-7; 10 nucleotides agree with TRBD1. Germline V gene sequence: CDR1 SGHAT, CDR2 FQNNGV. The CDR3 extends over 14 amino acids. Trimming at V came to 5 bases and at J to 2 bases, leaving 3 bases not matched to a gene. In DNA form, the CDR3 reads TGTGCCAGCAGCCCTGGGACAGGGGCCTACGAGCAGTACTTC. Protein product: CASSPGTGAYEQYF. The full variable domain, its missing parts supplied by reference TRBV11-2 and TRBJ2-7, is EAGVAQSPRYKIIEKRQSVAFWCNPISGHATLYWYQQILGQGPKLLIQFQNNGVVDDSQLPKDRFSAERLKGVDSTLKIQPAKLEDSAVYLCASSPGTGAYEQYFGPGTRLTVT.

The V gene is TRBV11-2, the J gene TRBJ2-1; D possibly uses TRBD1 or TRBD2 (5 bases each). The CDR3 runs 13 residues. The V and J ends lost 5 bases and 5 bases respectively, with 10 bases between them. Germline V gives CDR1 SGHAT, CDR2 FQNNGV. The CDR3 reads CASSPGPNNEQFF. The CDR3 DNA sequence: TGTGCCAGCAGCCCGGGACCAAACAATGAGCAGTTCTTC. The variable domain in full, completed from reference TRBV11-2 and TRBJ2-1, reads EAGVAQSPRYKIIEKRQSVAFWCNPISGHATLYWYQQILGQGPKLLIQFQNNGVVDDSQLPKDRFSAERLKGVDSTLKIQPAKLEDSAVYLCASSPGPNNEQFFGPGTRLTVL.

The chain has TRBV4-3 and TRBJ2-7; the D is unclear. The germline V gene encodes CDR1 LGHNA and CDR2 YSLEER. The V gene lost 1 base and the J gene lost 5 bases, with 9 bases spanning the gap. CDR3 length equals 13 residues. CDR3 in amino acids: CASSQGLVNEQYF. CDR3 DNA: TGCGCCAGCAGCCAAGGGCTAGTCAACGAGCAGTACTTC.

The chain employs TRBV4-1 and TRBJ1-5, with TRBD1 identical over 9 bases. J lost 6 bases, V lost 4 bases, and 4 bases had no gene match. This CDR3 is 14 amino acids long. Germline V gene sequence: CDR1 MGHRA, CDR2 YSYEKL. The chain's CDR3 is CASSLGQGLQPQHF. CDR3 nucleotide sequence: TGCGCCAGCAGCCTGGGACAGGGCCTTCAGCCCCAGCATTTT.

CDR3 protein: CAWSVPGLPPSTDTQYF. The DNA for the CDR3 is TGTGCCTGGAGTGTACCCGGGCTACCCCCTAGCACAGATACGCAGTATTTT. V usage is TRBV30 and J usage is TRBJ2-3; D gene unclear. Germline V gives CDR1 GTSNPN, CDR2 SVGIG (reference sequence). The CDR3 loop spans 17 amino acids. The ends were cut back, 0 bases at V and 0 bases at J, with 16 bases in the middle.

This clone was seen a handful of times. The chain recombines TRBV5-4 with TRBJ1-2; D is perhaps TRBD1 (6 bases). V lost 4 bases and J 2 bases, leaving 12 bases between the germline ends. Germline-derived CDR1 and CDR2 are SGHNT and YYREEE (reference sequence). The CDR3 is 14 amino acids. The CDR3: CASSPWGRNYGYTF. CDR3 bases: TGTGCCAGCAGCCCCTGGGGGCGCAACTATGGCTACACCTTC.

The chain combines TRBV27 with TRBJ1-1; TRBD1 might be the D (6 bases). Germline loops: CDR1 MNHEY, CDR2 SMNVEV (reference sequence). The V end was cut by 3 bases, the J end by 4 bases, with 9 bases between. The CDR3 consists of 13 residues. The CDR3 DNA sequence: TGTGCCAGCAGTTTTAGGGGGAGCACTGAAGCTTTCTTT. Translating it yields CASSFRGSTEAFF.

As DNA, the CDR3 is TGTGCCAGCAGAGGTTGGCTGGGGACCTATGGCTACACCTTC. Translation gives CASRGWLGTYGYTF. V gene TRBV27 combines with J gene TRBJ1-2, with D tentatively TRBD1 (5 bases). Germline V gives CDR1 MNHEY, CDR2 SMNVEV (reference sequence). V was pared by 6 bases and J by 4 bases, with 15 bases between. This CDR3 has 14 amino acids.

The chain has TRBV5-1 and TRBJ2-1; TRBD1 is a possible D gene (6 bases). In germline, CDR1 is SGHRS, CDR2 YFSETQ. This CDR3 contains 16 residues. Trimming left V 0 bases short and J 4 bases short, with 14 bases between. The CDR3 loop reads CASSLVFGQFYNEQFF. The CDR3, as DNA: TGCGCCAGCAGCTTGGTTTTCGGACAGTTTTACAATGAGCAGTTCTTC. Based on the CDR3 plus reference TRBV5-1 and TRBJ2-1, the full variable domain is KAGVTQTPRYLIKTRGQQVTLSCSPISGHRSVSWYQQTPGQGLQFLFEYFSETQRNKGNFPGRFSGRQFSNSRSEMNVSTLELGDSALYLCASSLVFGQFYNEQFFGPGTRLTVL.

This clone came up a few times. The chain has TRBV2 and TRBJ2-7, with D unresolved. Germline CDR1 reads SNHLY; CDR2 reads FYNNEI. CDR3 length equals 15 residues. Trimming took off 6 bases at V and 2 bases at J, with 17 bases between the two ends. CDR3 coding DNA: TGTGCCAGCAGAACCGGCTTTGGGCTTGCCTACGAGCAGTACTTC. This sequence encodes CASRTGFGLAYEQYF.

The chain employs TRBV29-1 and TRBJ1-2, with D possibly TRBD1 on 6 matching bases. Trimming stripped 3 bases from V and 6 bases from J, with 14 bases between. Per germline, CDR1 SQVTM and CDR2 ANQGSEA. CDR3 length: 13 residues. The CDR3 spells CSVDRGAPDGYTF. CDR3 sequence (DNA): TGCAGCGTTGATAGGGGGGCACCTGATGGCTACACCTTC.

The rearrangement uses TRBV9 and TRBJ2-5; D remains ambiguous. CDR1 and CDR2 from the germline V gene are SGDLS and YYNGEE. The CDR3 has 11 residues. V dropped 4 bases and J dropped 5 bases, with 6 bases sitting between them. This CDR3 is CASSPGETQYF. Here the CDR3 DNA reads TGTGCCAGCAGCCCCGGGGAGACCCAGTACTTC.